The TCR beta chain under discussion was sequenced for a study of blood T cell repertoires in COVID-19 (dated by TCRdb to 2019 to 2021). The study in broad terms: Samples covering the acute and convalescent phases of COVID-19 were provided by collaborators in the United States, Italy and Spain. The repertoires were released in a freely available public database meant as a resource for research on the immune response to SARS-CoV-2. Samples were obtained from the ongoing ImmuneRACE study (first 160 participants) and from about 1,300 subjects provided by 6 global collaborators. HLA class I and class II types, where available, came from metadata supplied by the sample provider rather than from assay-based typing. The prospective study material was composed of cDNA or gDNA derived from T cells, B-cell-depleted T cells, or PBMCs. Nearly every sample came with metadata listing a de-identified subject ID, COVID-19 status, age in years and sex. Deeply sampled blood TCRbeta repertoires from subjects exposed to, actively infected with, or recovered from COVID-19 were included in the dataset.

Results and caveats for the whole study, not just this receptor: The amount of clinical and demographic metadata varied by source and participant and was provided uncurated.

This clone was observed a handful of times. This clone's antigen is unknown. Base qualities are not at hand, and no much larger clone is one base apart. In Seattle, one collaborating source enrolled patients while the infection was active and tracked those patients longitudinally over the course of disease. Each collaborating institution followed its own protocols to collect whole blood in K2EDTA tubes. Collaborator samples were shipped for TCRbeta analysis as frozen whole blood, isolated PBMCs, or DNA extracted from either sample type. V ends up 5 bases short and J 3 bases short, with an unmatched junction base count of 10. CDR3 length: 15 amino acids, cysteine to phenylalanine. The entry retains the CDR3 DNA only, 45 bases that are in frame from base 1. CDR1 SQVTM and CDR2 ANQGSEA were looked up in the germline V gene. TCRbeta CDR3 regions were amplified from genomic DNA by means of the immunoSEQ Assay, a bias-controlled multiplex PCR. In the source study's methods: Within the assay, amplification of reference gene primers was used to estimate how many nucleated cells each sample contained. Sequence reads were collapsed and filtered to measure the absolute abundance of every unique TCRbeta CDR3 rearrangement. Productive Simpson clonality was computed per sample as the square root of Simpson's diversity index over productive rearrangements. This is the immuneACCESS table as TCRdb keeps it, with only in-frame sequences that have V and J called. A part of the clones is gone; compared with another copy, unresolved V genes explain less than half, and the rest is unexplained. That table is the source of V, J and clone size, and D and trimming were worked out from the DNA. For this sample the table gives nearly 350,000 clones, of which about nine tenths were detected only once. 6% to 8.5% of the sample lies in the top ten.

This chain joins TRBV29-1 to TRBJ2-7, and 10 junctional nucleotides match TRBD1. The TCR originated in a woman in her 70s with COVID-19, enrolled during active disease. Sequencing was performed on peripheral blood. The nucleotide sequence reads as follows: TGCAGCGTTAAAGGGACAGGGGTAGGACTCTACGAGCAGTACTTC. Protein translation: CSVKGTGVGLYEQYF.